This T cell receptor (beta chain) was captured in a study of OX40 agonist ivuxolimab in advanced cancers. Study-level information: Patients assigned to dose escalation were diagnosed with hepatocellular carcinoma, melanoma, renal cell or head and neck cancer. It was permissible to have had prior anti-PD-1, anti-PD-L1 or anti-CTLA-4 therapy, and about 40% had some. Partial responses were achieved by three patients, of whom one had hepatocellular carcinoma and two had cutaneous melanoma. Study observations and caveats: Patients who responded partially at 0.1-3.0 mg/kg showed clonal expansion ranking among the lowest.

This CDR3 has 15 amino acids. Germline values: CDR1 SGHAT, CDR2 FQNNGV. Unmatched junction bases numbered 3, after V lost 3 bases and J lost 0 bases. Repertoires were generated with immunoSEQ multiplex PCR, while TCRdb's copy carries only in-frame clones and drops some. The table includes tens of thousands of clones, about four fifths detected once. Regarding this clone: Its matching antigen is unknown.

The sequence derives from an adult with an advanced solid tumor such as melanoma, head and neck, liver or kidney cancer. This sample comprised CD4+ or CD8+ T cells sorted from blood, obtained in a trial of the OX40 agonist ivuxolimab. The chain employs TRBV11-2 and TRBJ2-3, with 7 bases aligning to TRBD1. The CDR3 DNA reads as TGTGCCAGCAGCTTCCGGGACAGAAGCACAGATACGCAGTATTTT. Encoded protein: CASSFRDRSTDTQYF.